The next 14 T cell receptor beta chains were all read from a single sample in a study of human T cells and chemical hapten exposure. Each CDR3 protein is one row after TCRdb ran MiXCR on the RACE reads. The table lists roughly 71,000 distinct CDR3 sequences, 11% of them singletons, with roughly 1.5% in the top ten. Time point here: patch test 3, about 24 weeks after DPC sensitization. Indicated treatment: therapeutic diphenylcyclopropenone sensitization with weekly scalp DPC. The source material was whole blood, sampled in connection with sensitization to the hapten diphenylcyclopropenone (DPC). The receptor source for this set is a woman in her fifties or sixties with alopecia areata. Some clones in this sample may be carry-over from other donors' samples.

The table lists this clonotype with many counts. The chain uses TRBV5-1 and TRBJ1-2; D is possibly TRBD1 (6 bases). The V end was cut by 2 bases, the J end by 5 bases, with 7 bases between. Germline CDR1 reads SGHRS; CDR2 reads YFSETQ. The CDR3 extends over 12 amino acids. The CDR3 loop is CASSLGGYGYTF. Written as DNA, the CDR3 is TGCGCCAGCAGCTTAGGGGGATATGGCTACACCTTC.

This clonotype was counted at least ten times. V gene TRBV5-1 combines with J gene TRBJ2-2; 8 nucleotides agree with TRBD1. Per germline, CDR1 SGHRS and CDR2 YFSETQ. V shed 0 bases and J 1 base; nucleotides not matched to a gene: 8. The CDR3 runs 18 residues. The CDR3 nucleotides read TGCGCCAGCAGCTTGGTGGTCGGTGGACAGGGGAACACCGGGGAGCTGTTTTTT. Translation: CASSLVVGGQGNTGELFF.

This clonotype was picked up many times. The rearrangement links TRBV29-1 to TRBJ1-1; a possible D gene is TRBD1 (6 bases). V was pared by 5 bases and J by 0 bases, with 19 bases between. The CDR3 sequence is 16 residues long. Germline V lookup: CDR1 SQVTM, CDR2 ANQGSEA. CDR3 region: CSVHLWTATMNTEAFF. The CDR3 nucleotides read TGCAGCGTTCATCTTTGGACAGCTACTATGAACACTGAAGCTTTCTTT.

This clonotype was recorded at least ten times. V gene TRBV7-9 combines with J gene TRBJ1-1; D possibly corresponds to TRBD1 (5 bases). The CDR3 totals 15 residues. Trimming pared 6 bases from V and 8 bases from J, leaving 22 bases between. Germline CDR1 and CDR2: SEHNR and FQNEAQ (reference sequence). DNA for the CDR3: TGTGCCAGCAGTCGTCGACAGACGCGATACGAAGAAGCTTTCTTT. It translates to CASSRRQTRYEEAFF.

This clonotype came up a few times. The chain couples TRBV5-4 to TRBJ2-1; 11 bases align to TRBD2. This CDR3 region has 16 residues. The germline V gene encodes CDR1 SGHNT and CDR2 YYREEE (reference sequence). Trimming removed 4 bases from V and 6 bases from J; junction bases left unmatched: 9. The CDR3 region has the DNA TGTGCCAGCAGCCCTGCCCCTAGCGGGAGGACCAATGAGCAGTTCTTC. Translated, it gives CASSPAPSGRTNEQFF.

This clonotype has ten or more counts. This chain uses TRBV20-1 with TRBJ2-3; 10 bases agree with TRBD2. CDR1 DFQATT and CDR2 SNEGSKA come from the germline V gene (reference sequence). CDR3 length equals 15 residues. Trimming cost V 1 base and J 3 bases; bases outside gene matches: 4. Here the CDR3 DNA reads TGCAGTGCTAGAGCTCCTAGCGGGAGAACAGATACGCAGTATTTT. Its protein is CSARAPSGRTDTQYF.

This rearrangement joins TRBV20-1 to TRBJ1-5; D gene uncertain. CDR3 length: 19 residues. Germline-derived CDR1 and CDR2 are DFQATT and SNEGSKA (reference sequence). The ends were cut back, 5 bases at V and 1 base at J, with 27 bases in the middle. CDR3 nucleotide sequence: TGCAGTGCTCCTGCGAGGGCCCAGCAAGCGCGGGCAAGCAATCAGCCCCAGCATTTT. This codes for CSAPARAQQARASNQPQHF.

V gene TRBV12-3 or TRBV12-4 combines with J gene TRBJ1-3; D remains unclear. This CDR3 region has 15 residues. Trimming stripped 1 base from V and 0 bases from J, with 7 bases between. For the CDR3, the DNA is TGTGCCAGCAGTTTAGGGGTGTACTCTGGAAACACCATATATTTT. The encoded protein is CASSLGVYSGNTIYF.

Only a few counts were recorded for this clonotype. The chain couples TRBV12-3 or TRBV12-4 to TRBJ1-2; TRBD1 matches at 9 bases. V gave up 3 bases and J gave up 12 bases; unmatched junction bases: 5. This CDR3 region has 12 residues. This chain's CDR3 is CASSFRQGGNTF. CDR3 in DNA: TGTGCCAGCAGTTTCCGACAGGGGGGCAACACCTTC.

In this sample, this clonotype turned up many times. The genes are TRBV5-1 and TRBJ1-4; D gene ambiguous. The V and J ends lost 5 bases and 0 bases respectively, with 5 bases between them. Germline V gene data show CDR1 as SGHRS and CDR2 as YFSETQ. The CDR3 covers 13 residues. The CDR3, as DNA: TGCGCCAGCAGACAGACAACTAATGAAAAACTGTTTTTT. Translated: CASRQTTNEKLFF.

Many counts were recorded for this clonotype. The V gene is TRBV6-2 or TRBV6-3, the J gene TRBJ1-5; D unclear. This CDR3 has 10 residues. In germline, CDR1 is MNHEY, CDR2 SVGEGT. V lost 8 bases, J lost 9 bases, and 8 bases lay in between. The CDR3 reads CASGAPPQHF. DNA of the CDR3: TGTGCCAGCGGTGCGCCGCCCCAGCATTTT.

This clonotype was seen many times. This chain uses TRBV29-1 with TRBJ1-5; D possibly corresponds to TRBD1 (5 bases). The V end lost 6 bases, the J end lost 1 base, and 10 bases lay between the germline ends. The CDR3 runs to 13 residues. The germline V gene encodes CDR1 SQVTM and CDR2 ANQGSEA. The CDR3 nucleotides are TGCAGCGTCCAGTGGGGGAGCAATCAGCCCCAGCATTTT. It translates to CSVQWGSNQPQHF.

This clonotype was counted only a few times. The chain combines TRBV4-3 with TRBJ1-4, with D tentatively TRBD1 (6 bases). The germline CDR1 and CDR2 sequences are LGHNA and YSLEER. The CDR3 runs 15 residues. V gave up 2 bases and J gave up 2 bases, with 9 bases separating them. This CDR3 reads CASSQQGTTNEKLFF. In DNA form, the CDR3 reads TGCGCCAGCAGCCAACAGGGGACTACTAATGAAAAACTGTTTTTT.

Many counts were recorded for this clonotype. The CDR3 bases are TGTGCCAGCAGTTGGGGCAATAGCAATCAGCCCCAGCATTTT. The encoded protein is CASSWGNSNQPQHF. This rearrangement joins TRBV12-3 or TRBV12-4 to TRBJ1-5; a possible D gene is TRBD1 (5 bases). Trimming took off 4 bases at V and 0 bases at J, with 7 bases between the two ends. This CDR3 is 14 amino acids long.